Below are 14 T cell receptor beta chains sequenced from a single sample in a study of cytomegalovirus exposure and HLA in healthy donors. The PCR ran on 60 Vbeta and 13 Jbeta primers. The method was immunoSEQ multiplex PCR; TCRdb's version includes in-frame clones alone and lacks a portion of them. Among about 130,000 clones listed, roughly four fifths were seen once. Sequencing was carried out using PBMCs. The receptors derive from a woman aged 45-59 years in good health and CMV-seronegative.

J is TRBJ2-7 and V is TRBV27, with 7 bases aligning to TRBD1. Germline CDR1 and CDR2: MNHEY and SMNVEV (reference sequence). Losses at the gene ends were 11 bases for V and 5 bases for J; bases not matched to a gene: 12. The CDR3 runs 13 residues. CDR3 nucleotide sequence: TGTGCCGGATCCGAGGGGGCGATCCACGAGCAGTACGTC. This sequence encodes CAGSEGAIHEQYV.

This chain uses TRBV21-1 with TRBJ2-7; the D segment call TRBD2 is taken from the table without a DNA check. TRBV21-1 represents a pseudogene. The CDR3 consists of 14 residues. The CDR3 loop reads CASQVSVGSYEQYF. CDR3 coding DNA: TGTGCCAGCCAAGTTAGCGTGGGTTCCTACGAGCAGTACTTC.

The rearrangement links TRBV4-3 to TRBJ2-7; possible D gene TRBD2, 6 bases. CDR1 LGHNA and CDR2 YSLEER come from the germline V gene. The CDR3 length is 19 residues. Trimming shortened V by 1 base and J by 4 bases, and 26 bases separated the two germline ends. This chain's CDR3 is CASSQVEVGHGSKWYEQYV. The CDR3 nucleotides read TGCGCCAGCAGCCAAGTAGAGGTTGGCCACGGGAGTAAGTGGTACGAGCAGTACGTC.

The chain combines TRBV28 with TRBJ1-5; D gene ambiguous. The V gene's germline CDR1 is MDHEN and CDR2 SYDVKM. The CDR3 is 14 amino acids. V was trimmed by 7 bases and J by 5 bases, leaving 15 bases between them. The CDR3 is CASTPTLTDQPQHF. CDR3 DNA sequence: TGTGCCAGCACTCCAACACTAACGGATCAGCCCCAGCATTTT.

The chain combines TRBV6-6 with TRBJ2-2; 8 nucleotides match TRBD2. This CDR3 is built from 15 residues. Germline CDR1 and CDR2: MNHNY and SVGAGI (reference sequence). Losses at the gene ends were 7 bases for V and 3 bases for J; bases not matched to a gene: 7. CDR3 sequence: CASTQMREDTGELFF. Written as DNA, the CDR3 is TGTGCCAGCACTCAGATGCGGGAGGACACCGGGGAGCTGTTTTTT.

The gene calls are TRBV2 and TRBJ1-5, with D maybe TRBD1 (5 bases). Germline V gene lookup returns CDR1 SNHLY and CDR2 FYNNEI. The length of the CDR3 is 20 residues. Deletions cut 0 bases from V and 7 bases from J, with 28 bases between. The CDR3 loop is CASSEAHARQGVVRGQPQHF. The CDR3 region has the DNA TGTGCCAGCAGTGAAGCGCACGCCCGGCAGGGTGTGGTCCGGGGGCAGCCCCAGCATTTT.

This rearrangement joins TRBV29-1 to TRBJ1-2; 7 nucleotides line up with TRBD1. Germline trimming cut 0 bases from V and 3 bases from J; bases unmatched to any gene: 13. The CDR3 length is 17 residues. The germline V gene encodes CDR1 SQVTM and CDR2 ANQGSEA. The DNA of the CDR3 is TGCAGCGTTGAAGATCCCTCCCCGACAGGGCGGGACTATGGCTACACCTTC. Translated, it gives CSVEDPSPTGRDYGYTF. Together with reference TRBV29-1 and TRBJ1-2, the CDR3 gives the full variable domain: SAVISQKPSRDICQRGTSLTIQCQVDSQVTMMFWYRQQPGQSLTLIATANQGSEATYESGFVIDKFPISRPNLTFSTLTVSNMSPEDSSIYLCSVEDPSPTGRDYGYTFGSGTRLTVV.

V is TRBV27 and J is TRBJ1-5, with D unclear. The V gene lost 9 bases and the J gene lost 0 bases, with 15 bases spanning the gap. Germline V lookup: CDR1 MNHEY, CDR2 SMNVEV (reference sequence). The CDR3 is 15 amino acids. The CDR3 region is CASLSRFDSNQPQHF. The CDR3 DNA sequence: TGTGCCAGTCTGTCGAGATTTGATAGCAATCAGCCCCAGCATTTT.

In this sample, this clone turned up a few times. V usage is TRBV6-5 and J usage is TRBJ2-5; D possibly corresponds to TRBD1 (6 bases). Trimming removed 6 bases at V and 2 bases at J, with 13 bases between. Germline CDR1 and CDR2: MNHEY and SVGAGI. This CDR3 is built from 14 residues. This CDR3 reads CASSHRAGQETQYF. CDR3 DNA: TGTGCCAGCAGCCACAGGGCTGGGCAAGAGACCCAGTACTTC.

The J gene is TRBJ2-1, the V gene TRBV28; perhaps TRBD2 as D (5 bases). V gave up 4 bases and J gave up 8 bases, with 12 bases separating them. Germline V gene data show CDR1 as MDHEN and CDR2 as SYDVKM. The CDR3 contains 13 residues. The CDR3 sequence is CASSYGLAHEQFF. CDR3 nucleotides: TGTGCCAGCAGTTATGGGCTAGCTCATGAGCAGTTCTTC.

The chain has TRBV6-5 and TRBJ1-1; D gene uncertain. The V gene lost 2 bases and the J gene lost 0 bases, with 13 bases spanning the gap. The CDR3 is 16 amino acids. Germline-derived CDR1 and CDR2 are MNHEY and SVGAGI. The CDR3 DNA sequence: TGTGCCAGCAGTTACGATGACAAGTCGATGAACACTGAAGCTTTCTTT. Its translation: CASSYDDKSMNTEAFF.

The V gene is TRBV5-4, the J gene TRBJ2-5; D not certain. V was shortened by 0 bases and J by 2 bases, with 8 bases between the two germline ends. The germline V gene encodes CDR1 SGHNT and CDR2 YYREEE (reference sequence). The CDR3 covers 14 residues. The CDR3 DNA reads as TGTGCCAGCAGCTTGGACGGGTTACAAGAGACCCAGTACTTC. Translation: CASSLDGLQETQYF.

The chain is built from TRBV4-3 and TRBJ2-2; the match to TRBD1 covers 7 bases. The ends lost 0 bases at V and 3 bases at J; junction bases unmatched: 4. The CDR3 sequence is 16 residues long. Germline V gene data show CDR1 as LGHNA and CDR2 as YSLEER. The CDR3 coding sequence is TGCGCCAGCAGCCAAGATGAGGGGGCGCACACCGGGGAGCTGTTTTTT. This translates into CASSQDEGAHTGELFF.

This chain uses TRBV7-8 with TRBJ2-7; either TRBD1 or TRBD2 may supply D (5 bases each). CDR1 is SGHVS, CDR2 FQNEAQ, per germline. The CDR3 sequence is 12 residues long. Trimming took 5 bases from V and 0 from J, leaving 5 bases between them. CDR3 DNA sequence: TGTGCCAGCAGCGGGGGCTCCTACGAGCAGTACGTC. This codes for CASSGGSYEQYV.